The table lists the clone carrying this T cell receptor beta chain with many counts. These data originate in a study of T-cell reconstitution after alpha-beta-depleted transplantation in children. V was trimmed by 5 bases and J by 4 bases, leaving 8 bases between them. The CDR3 consists of 12 residues. CDR1 and CDR2 (germline): MDHEN, SYDVKM. Unique molecular identifiers were incorporated when the TCRbeta library was constructed. Via MiXCR, TCRdb re-called the PCR reads, giving one row per CDR3 protein. Of around 180,000 distinct CDR3 sequences in the sample, around 10% are singletons; the top ten hold approximately 13%.

The genes are TRBV28 and TRBJ1-2, with D unresolved. Sequencing was performed on PBMCs, taken before TCRalphabeta/CD19-depleted stem cell transplant. The receptor comes from a boy aged 2 to 10 with acute myeloid leukemia, due to receive a stem cell transplant. CDR3 coding DNA: TGTGCCAGCAGTCCCCCGTTCTATGGCTACACCTTC. This encodes CASSPPFYGYTF.